A single sample gave rise to the 9 T cell receptor beta chains below, sequenced in a study of blood T cell repertoires in COVID-19 (TCRdb year 2020). Library construction relied on the immunoSEQ multiplex PCR assay. The immuneACCESS repertoire file appears here via TCRdb, limited to in-frame rearrangements. These files lack a portion of the clones; in checked studies, under half of the deficit traces to unresolved V genes, and the cause of the others is not known. Counted in this sample were about 130,000 clones; approximately 81% of them appeared once. Jointly, the top ten make up 3.8% of the sample. Sequencing input: peripheral blood. These TCRs come from a woman aged 50 to 60 with acute or convalescent COVID-19.

The rearrangement links TRBV18 to TRBJ1-1; D remains ambiguous. V was clipped by 3 bases and J by 0 bases, with 5 bases between them. CDR3 length: 13 residues. The V gene's germline CDR1 is KGHSH and CDR2 LQKENI. The CDR3 nucleotides are TGTGCCAGCTCACCGGGAGTGAACACTGAAGCTTTCTTT. This encodes CASSPGVNTEAFF.

The gene calls are TRBV3-1 (or the pseudogene TRBV3-2) and TRBJ2-3; weak D call: TRBD2 (5 bases). This CDR3 has 13 amino acids. V gave up 1 base and J gave up 4 bases, with 6 bases separating them. Germline CDR1 is LGHDT and CDR2 is YNNKEL (reference sequence). The CDR3 loop reads CASSQGLSDTQYF. The CDR3 coding sequence is TGTGCCAGCAGCCAAGGACTATCAGATACGCAGTATTTT.

Only one count was recorded for this clone. This chain joins TRBV6-6 and TRBJ1-1, with D possibly TRBD1 on 5 matching bases. V lost 3 bases, J lost 6 bases, and 17 bases lay in between. From germline, CDR1 is MNHNY and CDR2 SVGAGI (reference sequence). The CDR3 loop spans 15 amino acids. The CDR3 loop reads CASSYSPGGDPEAFF. CDR3 nucleotide sequence: TGTGCCAGCAGTTATTCCCCCGGCGGGGACCCTGAAGCTTTCTTT.

J is TRBJ2-1 and V is TRBV29-1, with 7 bases lining up with TRBD1. The CDR3 is made up of 13 amino acids. Per germline, CDR1 SQVTM and CDR2 ANQGSEA. V lost 4 bases, J lost 3 bases, and 3 bases stayed unmatched. The CDR3 is CSVGGTDYNEQFF. DNA of the CDR3: TGCAGCGTTGGGGGGACAGACTACAATGAGCAGTTCTTC.

This clone occurred many times. The V and J genes are TRBV2 and TRBJ2-2; a possible D gene is TRBD2 (7 bases). Looked up from germline, CDR1 is SNHLY and CDR2 is FYNNEI. The CDR3 length is 14 residues. V lost 2 bases, J lost 5 bases, and 9 bases lay in between. The CDR3 region is CASSERGGTGELFF. CDR3 DNA: TGTGCCAGCAGTGAAAGGGGGGGGACCGGGGAGCTGTTTTTT.

The chain carries TRBV15 and TRBJ1-1; possibly TRBD1 for D (6 bases). This CDR3 comprises 14 residues. CDR1 is LNHNV and CDR2 is YYDKDF in the germline V gene (reference sequence). Deletions cut 0 bases from V and 5 bases from J, with 10 bases between. The CDR3 sequence is CATSRELRGTEAFF. In DNA form, the CDR3 reads TGTGCCACCAGCAGAGAACTGAGGGGGACTGAAGCTTTCTTT.

This clone showed up just once. The rearrangement links TRBV19 to TRBJ2-1, with TRBD2 as a possible D gene (6 bases). Germline assignment: CDR1 LNHDA and CDR2 SQIVND (reference sequence). V was clipped by 6 bases and J by 8 bases, with 14 bases between them. This CDR3 spans 13 amino acids. The CDR3 sequence: CASRVGRWDEQFF. CDR3 coding DNA: TGTGCCAGTAGGGTTGGGAGGTGGGATGAGCAGTTCTTC.

The rearrangement uses TRBV2 and TRBJ2-1; 10 positions agree with TRBD1. Germline assignment: CDR1 SNHLY and CDR2 FYNNEI. CDR3 length: 16 residues. V shed 2 bases and J 5 bases; nucleotides not matched to a gene: 6. The CDR3 region is CASSERTGGFNNEQFF. Written as DNA, the CDR3 is TGTGCCAGCAGTGAAAGGACAGGGGGATTTAACAATGAGCAGTTCTTC.

A few counts support this clone. This sequence joins TRBV14 and TRBJ2-3; 7 nucleotides match TRBD2. This CDR3 region has 16 residues. The V segment lost 3 bases and the J segment 3 bases; nucleotides outside the gene matches: 9. CDR1 and CDR2 from the germline V gene are SGHDN and FVKESK. Here the CDR3 reads CASSQRGSGGTDTQYF. The CDR3 DNA reads TGTGCCAGCAGCCAGAGGGGTTCGGGAGGAACAGATACGCAGTATTTT.